This T cell receptor (beta chain) was documented in a study of cytomegalovirus exposure and HLA in healthy donors. Study details: Early on, a data release was issued that held some 91 million unique TCRs from HLA-typed donors. Researchers found that 81% of 300 to 450 genotyped donors fell within the Caucasian-associated ancestry cluster.

The germline gives CDR1 MNHEY, CDR2 SMNVEV (reference sequence). The junction had 6 bases not matched to a gene; V was cut back by 5 bases and J by 4 bases. The CDR3 loop spans 14 amino acids. With regard to this clone: The target antigen is unknown.

Notes on the study in general: Reports credit the classifier with highly specific, highly sensitive diagnosis of cytomegalovirus status. Excluded were some V segments that proved indistinguishable, including TRBV6-2 and TRBV6-3.

A multiplex PCR was run with 60 Vbeta primers and 13 Jbeta primers. Repertoires were generated with immunoSEQ multiplex PCR, while TCRdb's copy carries only in-frame clones and drops some. The sample carries some 150,000 clones, roughly three quarters recorded once. This TCR was recovered from a male donor in good health and CMV-seronegative. The chain has TRBV27 and TRBJ1-2, with 8 nucleotides matching TRBD1. The sequenced sample consisted of PBMCs. The CDR3 bases are TGTGCCAGCAGTCGGACAGGGAATAGCTATGGCTACACCTTC. Protein sequence: CASSRTGNSYGYTF.